This TCR beta chain derives from a study of early T cells in non-severe SARS-CoV-2 infection. As for the study in general: It was bulk RNA from unsorted whole blood that was sequenced, and the chains were unpaired. Overall study findings and caveats: The study's VDJdb matching favored anti-spike CD8 responses and missed private and CD4 specificities.

At least ten counts were recorded for this clonotype. What it binds is unknown. Unique molecular identifier tags were affixed to discrete cDNA molecules. MiXCR, run by TCRdb on the 5' RACE reads, gives a single entry per CDR3 protein. The data contain under 30,000 distinct CDR3 sequences, about 4.4% of them seen just once; the ten biggest clones take up 15% to 17%. Per germline, CDR1 SNHLY and CDR2 FYNNEI. This CDR3 region has 13 residues. With 11 bases clipped from V and 4 bases from J, the junction kept 10 bases outside the gene matches. Material for sequencing was whole blood. The gene calls are TRBV2 and TRBJ2-5; 7 bases are shared with TRBD1. The sequence derives from an adult who was a healthcare worker with PCR-confirmed SARS-CoV-2 infection or an uninfected control (not recorded which). Written as DNA, the CDR3 is TGTGCCCTCCAGACAGGGTACGGAGAGACCCAGTACTTC. Translated, it gives CALQTGYGETQYF.